These 14 T cell receptor beta chains were all obtained from the same sample, sequenced in a study of blood T cell repertoires in COVID-19. Repertoires were generated with immunoSEQ multiplex PCR, while TCRdb's copy carries only in-frame clones and drops some. The data contain some 150,000 clones, over 80% of them seen just once; the ten biggest clones take up 1.6%. The sequencing sample was made of peripheral blood. Every receptor here comes from a human donor in a cohort sampled during active COVID-19.

The V gene is TRBV5-1, the J gene TRBJ2-7, with D possibly TRBD1 on 5 matching bases. The CDR3 sequence is 13 residues long. The V end lost 2 bases, the J end lost 7 bases, and 13 bases lay between the germline ends. The germline gives CDR1 SGHRS, CDR2 YFSETQ. The CDR3 region is CASSFGHTYEQYF. CDR3 nucleotide sequence: TGCGCCAGCAGCTTCGGACATACATATGAGCAGTACTTC.

V and J are TRBV7-9 and TRBJ2-1; TRBD2 matches 8 bases. From germline, CDR1 is SEHNR and CDR2 FQNEAQ (reference sequence). The length of the CDR3 is 17 residues. V lost 2 bases, J lost 4 bases, and 10 bases stayed unmatched. CDR3 loop: CASSLNPLSGIYNEQFF. The CDR3 DNA follows: TGTGCCAGCAGCTTAAACCCCCTTAGCGGGATTTACAATGAGCAGTTCTTC.

The table lists this clone with a count of one. The V gene is TRBV7-3, the J gene TRBJ2-2; maybe TRBD2 (6 bases). V was cut by 1 base and J by 4 bases, with 10 bases left in between. CDR3 size: 15 residues. Germline-derived CDR1 and CDR2 are SGHTA and FQGTGA. CDR3: CASSLNPGVTGELFF. As DNA, the CDR3 is TGTGCCAGCAGCTTAAATCCGGGAGTCACCGGGGAGCTGTTTTTT. The full variable domain, completed using reference TRBV7-3 and TRBJ2-2, is GAGVSQTPSNKVTEKGKYVELRCDPISGHTALYWYRQSLGQGPEFLIYFQGTGAADDSGLPNDRFFAVRPEGSVSTLKIQRTERGDSAVYLCASSLNPGVTGELFFGEGSRLTVL.

This chain joins TRBV15 and TRBJ2-2; D might be TRBD2 (6 bases). Germline V CDR1 and CDR2: LNHNV, YYDKDF (reference sequence). The CDR3 is 15 residues long. The V end was cut by 0 bases, the J end by 6 bases, with 11 bases between. The CDR3 sequence: CATSRDLAGPGELFF. The CDR3 nucleotides are TGTGCCACCAGCAGAGATCTGGCGGGGCCCGGGGAGCTGTTTTTT. Filled out from reference TRBV15 and TRBJ2-2, the complete variable domain reads DAMVIQNPRYQVTQFGKPVTLSCSQTLNHNVMYWYQQKSSQAPKLLFHYYDKDFNNEADTPDNFQSRRPNTSFCFLDIRSPGLGDTAMYLCATSRDLAGPGELFFGEGSRLTVL.

The rearrangement joins TRBV24-1 to TRBJ2-4; D is undetermined. The ends were cut back, 2 bases at V and 0 bases at J, with 13 bases in the middle. The CDR3 extends over 17 amino acids. Looked up from germline, CDR1 is KGHDR and CDR2 is SFDVKD. The CDR3 loop reads CATSDSSSSLAKNIQYF. The CDR3 nucleotides are TGTGCCACCAGTGATTCCTCTTCCTCTCTAGCCAAAAACATTCAGTACTTC.

CDR3: CASSRAAGEETQYF. Written as DNA, the CDR3 is TGTGCCAGCAGCCGGGCCGCAGGGGAAGAGACCCAGTACTTC. The rearrangement links TRBV7-2 to TRBJ2-5, with D tentatively TRBD1 (6 bases). The V end lost 5 bases, the J end lost 3 bases, and 13 bases lay between the germline ends. This CDR3 region has 14 residues. Germline loops: CDR1 SGHTA, CDR2 FQGNSA.

The chain combines TRBV11-2 with TRBJ2-3; a weak D match, TRBD1 (5 bases). The V and J ends lost 5 bases and 3 bases respectively, with 15 bases between them. This CDR3 contains 15 residues. Per germline, CDR1 SGHAT and CDR2 FQNNGV. The CDR3 DNA reads TGTGCCAGCAGCGCCCACCAGGGCCCAACAGATACGCAGTATTTT. Protein product: CASSAHQGPTDTQYF. Looking up the rest from reference TRBV11-2 and TRBJ2-3 gives the full variable domain: EAGVAQSPRYKIIEKRQSVAFWCNPISGHATLYWYQQILGQGPKLLIQFQNNGVVDDSQLPKDRFSAERLKGVDSTLKIQPAKLEDSAVYLCASSAHQGPTDTQYFGPGTRLTVL.

This chain joins TRBV3-1 (or the pseudogene TRBV3-2) and TRBJ2-5; the D is unclear. This CDR3 region has 13 residues. Trimming cost V 3 bases and J 3 bases, with 8 bases left between them. Germline-derived CDR1 and CDR2 are LGHDT and YNNKEL (reference sequence). The CDR3 is CASSQGREETQYF. In DNA form, the CDR3 reads TGTGCCAGCAGCCAGGGTCGGGAAGAGACCCAGTACTTC.

This chain uses TRBV2 with TRBJ2-3; 8 bases match TRBD2. CDR3 length equals 15 residues. V was pared by 4 bases and J by 0 bases, with 3 bases of the junction left unmatched. The germline gives CDR1 SNHLY, CDR2 FYNNEI. The CDR3: CASSAGGASTDTQYF. The CDR3 DNA is TGTGCCAGCAGTGCGGGGGGGGCTAGCACAGATACGCAGTATTTT.

The chain uses TRBV7-3 and TRBJ2-6, with D possibly TRBD2 on 6 matching bases. The germline V gene encodes CDR1 SGHTA and CDR2 FQGTGA. CDR3 length: 16 residues. V lost 2 bases and J 0 bases, leaving 8 bases between the germline ends. CDR3 amino acids: CASSLWGDSGANVLTF. The CDR3 DNA is TGTGCCAGCAGCTTATGGGGGGACTCTGGGGCCAACGTCCTGACTTTC.

The rearrangement links TRBV4-1 to TRBJ2-7, with D perhaps TRBD1 (6 bases). The CDR3 totals 14 residues. With 3 bases removed from V and 0 bases from J, the gap between germline ends came to 9 bases. Germline V gene sequence: CDR1 MGHRA, CDR2 YSYEKL. The CDR3 sequence is CASSHGRGSYEQYF. The CDR3 DNA reads TGCGCCAGCAGCCACGGCAGGGGCTCCTACGAGCAGTACTTC.

V is TRBV6-5 and J is TRBJ2-3; 7 bases are shared with TRBD1. The V segment lost 0 bases and the J segment 2 bases; nucleotides outside the gene matches: 2. Looked up from germline, CDR1 is MNHEY and CDR2 is SVGAGI. The CDR3 length is 15 residues. The CDR3 reads CASSYSDRTTDTQYF. The CDR3 nucleotides read TGTGCCAGCAGTTACTCGGACAGGACCACAGATACGCAGTATTTT.

The CDR3 here is CASSQDLRSGPSNQPQHF. For the CDR3, the DNA is TGCGCCAGCAGCCAAGATCTAAGGAGCGGGCCGAGCAATCAGCCCCAGCATTTT. The chain uses TRBV4-3 and TRBJ1-5; D remains ambiguous. Looked up from germline, CDR1 is LGHNA and CDR2 is YSLEER. V lost 0 bases to trimming and J lost 1 base, with 16 bases between them. The CDR3 runs to 18 residues.

The V and J genes are TRBV5-4 and TRBJ2-2; 8 positions agree with TRBD2. The trim removed 3 bases at V and 8 bases at J, leaving 12 bases unmatched. The CDR3 length is 16 residues. Germline V lookup: CDR1 SGHNT, CDR2 YYREEE (reference sequence). The CDR3 region has the DNA TGTGCCAGCAGCTCAGCGGTGTCGGGACTAGGAGGGGAGCTGTTTTTT. Protein sequence: CASSSAVSGLGGELFF.